Detailed here is one T cell receptor (beta chain). The data derive from a study of T-cell reconstitution after alpha-beta-depleted transplantation in children. For TCRbeta, the library was prepared with unique molecular identifiers. TCRdb reanalysed the PCR reads using MiXCR and keeps one entry per CDR3 protein. The sample comprises around 200,000 distinct CDR3 sequences, roughly a tenth of which are singletons, and less than 8% rests with the top ten. CDR1 and CDR2 from the germline V gene are SGHTA and FQGNSA. Between the trimmed V and J ends, which lost 3 bases and 3 bases, there was a span of 8 bases. CDR3 length equals 13 residues.

The chain couples TRBV7-2 to TRBJ2-5; D is ambiguous. This TCR came from a human donor who donated a stem cell graft to a child with acute lymphoblastic leukemia. This specimen consisted of PBMCs from the stem cell graft donor, obtained from the stem cell graft. In DNA, the CDR3 is TGTGCCAGCAGCTTTGCACTAAAAGAGACCCAGTACTTC. Protein product: CASSFALKETQYF.